This T cell receptor beta chain emerged from a study of OX40 agonist ivuxolimab in advanced cancers. Data came from immunoSEQ multiplex PCR; TCRdb stores just in-frame clones and leaves some out. The data show 72,000 or so clones, around 88% seen once. This sequence was found in an adult with an advanced solid tumor such as melanoma, head and neck, liver or kidney cancer. The sample here was CD4+ or CD8+ T cells sorted from blood, taken in a trial of the OX40 agonist ivuxolimab.

The CDR3 loop reads CASTPVVTDQPQHF. For the CDR3, the DNA is TGTGCCAGCACCCCAGTTGTAACCGATCAGCCCCAGCATTTT. The chain uses TRBV7-2 and TRBJ1-5; unclear D gene. This CDR3 contains 14 residues. V dropped 7 bases and J dropped 5 bases, with 15 bases sitting between them. CDR1 SGHTA and CDR2 FQGNSA come from the germline V gene.